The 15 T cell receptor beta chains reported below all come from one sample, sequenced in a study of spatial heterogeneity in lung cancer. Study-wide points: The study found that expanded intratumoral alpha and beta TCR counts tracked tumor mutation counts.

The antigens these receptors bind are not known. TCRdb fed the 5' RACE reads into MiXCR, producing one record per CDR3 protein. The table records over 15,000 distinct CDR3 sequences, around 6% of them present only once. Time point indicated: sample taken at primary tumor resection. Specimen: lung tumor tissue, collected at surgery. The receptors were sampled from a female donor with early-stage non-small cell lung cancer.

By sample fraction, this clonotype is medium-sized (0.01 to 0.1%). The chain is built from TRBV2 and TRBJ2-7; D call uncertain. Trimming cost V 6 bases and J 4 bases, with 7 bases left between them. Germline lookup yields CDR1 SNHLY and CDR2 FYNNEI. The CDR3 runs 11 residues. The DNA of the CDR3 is TGTGCCAGCAGCACCCATTACGAGCAGTACTTC. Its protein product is CASSTHYEQYF.

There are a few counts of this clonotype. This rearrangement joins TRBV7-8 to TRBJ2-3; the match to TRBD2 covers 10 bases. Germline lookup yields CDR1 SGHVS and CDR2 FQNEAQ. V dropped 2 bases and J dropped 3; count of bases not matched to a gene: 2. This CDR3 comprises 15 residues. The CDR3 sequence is CASSLPSGSTDTQYF. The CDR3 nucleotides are TGTGCCAGCAGCTTACCTAGCGGGAGTACAGATACGCAGTATTTT.

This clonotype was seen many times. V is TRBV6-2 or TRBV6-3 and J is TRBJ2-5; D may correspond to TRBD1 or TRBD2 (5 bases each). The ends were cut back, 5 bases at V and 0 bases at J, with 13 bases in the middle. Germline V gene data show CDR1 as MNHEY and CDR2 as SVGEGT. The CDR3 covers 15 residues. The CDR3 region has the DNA TGTGCCAGCAGTCCCGGGACCACAGACCAAGAGACCCAGTACTTC. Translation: CASSPGTTDQETQYF.

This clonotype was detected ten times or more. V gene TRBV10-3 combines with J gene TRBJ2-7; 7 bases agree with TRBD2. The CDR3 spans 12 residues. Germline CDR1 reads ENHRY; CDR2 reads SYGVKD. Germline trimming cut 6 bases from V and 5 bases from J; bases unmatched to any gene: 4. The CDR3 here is CAISAGGNEQYF. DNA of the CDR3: TGTGCCATCAGCGCCGGGGGGAACGAGCAGTACTTC.

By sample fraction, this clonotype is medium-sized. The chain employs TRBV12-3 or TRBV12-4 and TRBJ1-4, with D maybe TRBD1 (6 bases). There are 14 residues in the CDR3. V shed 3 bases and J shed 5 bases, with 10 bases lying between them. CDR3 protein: CASSFTGRNEKLFF. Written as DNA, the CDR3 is TGTGCCAGCAGTTTCACAGGGAGGAATGAAAAACTGTTTTTT.

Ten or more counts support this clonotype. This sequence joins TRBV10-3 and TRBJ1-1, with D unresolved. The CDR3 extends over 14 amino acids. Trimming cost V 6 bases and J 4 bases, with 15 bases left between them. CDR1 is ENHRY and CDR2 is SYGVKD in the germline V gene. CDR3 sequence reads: CAIREGGFSTEAFF. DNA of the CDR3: TGTGCCATCAGGGAGGGAGGGTTCAGCACTGAAGCTTTCTTT.

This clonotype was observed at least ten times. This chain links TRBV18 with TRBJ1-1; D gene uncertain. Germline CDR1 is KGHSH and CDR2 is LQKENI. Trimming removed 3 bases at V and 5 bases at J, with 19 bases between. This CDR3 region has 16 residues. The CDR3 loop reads CASSPTVQEGPTEAFF. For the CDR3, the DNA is TGTGCCAGCTCACCGACGGTTCAGGAAGGTCCTACTGAAGCTTTCTTT. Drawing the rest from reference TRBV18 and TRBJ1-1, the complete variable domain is NAGVMQNPRHLVRRRGQEARLRCSPMKGHSHVYWYRQLPEEGLKFMVYLQKENIIDESGMPKERFSAEFPKEGPSILRIQQVVRGDSAAYFCASSPTVQEGPTEAFFGQGTRLTVV.

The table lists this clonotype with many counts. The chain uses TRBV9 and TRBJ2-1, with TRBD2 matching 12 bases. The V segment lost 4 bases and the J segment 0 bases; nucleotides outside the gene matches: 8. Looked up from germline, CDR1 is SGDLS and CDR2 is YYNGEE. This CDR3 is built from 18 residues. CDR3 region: CASSLRLAGVTSYNEQFF. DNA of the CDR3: TGTGCCAGCAGCTTAAGACTAGCGGGAGTGACCTCCTACAATGAGCAGTTCTTC.

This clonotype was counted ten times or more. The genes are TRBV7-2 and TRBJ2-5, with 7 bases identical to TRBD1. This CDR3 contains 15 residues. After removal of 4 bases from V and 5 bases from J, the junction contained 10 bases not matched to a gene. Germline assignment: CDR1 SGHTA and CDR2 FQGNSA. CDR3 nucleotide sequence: TGTGCCAGCAGCTCCAATCAGGGGGTTCAGGAGACCCAGTACTTC. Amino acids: CASSSNQGVQETQYF.

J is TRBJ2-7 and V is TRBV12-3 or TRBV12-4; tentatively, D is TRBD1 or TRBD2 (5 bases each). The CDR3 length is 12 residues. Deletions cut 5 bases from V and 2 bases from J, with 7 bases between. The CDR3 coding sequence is TGTGCCAGCAGTCGGGACCCCTACGAGCAGTACTTC. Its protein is CASSRDPYEQYF.

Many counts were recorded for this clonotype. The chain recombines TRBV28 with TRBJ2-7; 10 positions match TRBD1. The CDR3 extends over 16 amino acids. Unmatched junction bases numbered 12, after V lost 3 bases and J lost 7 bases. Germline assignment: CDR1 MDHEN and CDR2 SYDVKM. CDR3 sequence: CASSFVFRTGGREQYF. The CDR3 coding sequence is TGTGCCAGCAGTTTTGTTTTCAGGACAGGGGGTCGAGAGCAGTACTTC.

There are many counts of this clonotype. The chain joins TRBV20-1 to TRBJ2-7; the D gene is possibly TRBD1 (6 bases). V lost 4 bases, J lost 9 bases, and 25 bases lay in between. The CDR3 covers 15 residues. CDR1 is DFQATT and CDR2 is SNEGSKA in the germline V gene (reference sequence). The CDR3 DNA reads TGCAGTGCTACCGGAACCGGGACATTACTACGAGTGCAGTACTTC. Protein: CSATGTGTLLRVQYF.

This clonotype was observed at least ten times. The CDR3 DNA follows: TGTGCCAGCAGTTTAGTAAGCGTGAACACTGAAGCTTTCTTT. Translated: CASSLVSVNTEAFF. The chain combines TRBV27 with TRBJ1-1; no reliable D call. V was trimmed by 2 bases and J by 0 bases, leaving 7 bases between them. Germline CDR1 and CDR2: MNHEY and SMNVEV (reference sequence). This CDR3 spans 14 amino acids.

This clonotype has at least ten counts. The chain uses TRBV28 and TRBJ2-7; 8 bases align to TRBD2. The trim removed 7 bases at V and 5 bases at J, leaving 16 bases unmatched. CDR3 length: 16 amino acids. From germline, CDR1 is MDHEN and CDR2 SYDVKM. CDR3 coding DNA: TGTGCCAGCATGGCTCCTCCGGGAGGGCACAGGAACGAGCAGTACTTC. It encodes CASMAPPGGHRNEQYF.

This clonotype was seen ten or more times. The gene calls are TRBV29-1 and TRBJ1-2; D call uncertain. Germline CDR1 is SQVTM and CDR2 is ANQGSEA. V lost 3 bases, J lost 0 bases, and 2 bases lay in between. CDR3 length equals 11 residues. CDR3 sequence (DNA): TGCAGCGTTGACGCTAACTATGGCTACACCTTC. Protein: CSVDANYGYTF.